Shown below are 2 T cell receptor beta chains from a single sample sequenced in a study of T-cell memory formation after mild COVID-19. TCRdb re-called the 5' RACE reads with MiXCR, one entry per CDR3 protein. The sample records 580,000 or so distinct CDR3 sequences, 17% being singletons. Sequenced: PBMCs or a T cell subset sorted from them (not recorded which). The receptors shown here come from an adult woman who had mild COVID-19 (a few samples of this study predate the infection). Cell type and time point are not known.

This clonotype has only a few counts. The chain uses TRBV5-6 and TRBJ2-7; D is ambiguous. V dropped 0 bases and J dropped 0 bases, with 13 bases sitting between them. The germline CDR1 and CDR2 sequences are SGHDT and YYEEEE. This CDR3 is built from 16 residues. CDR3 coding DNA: TGTGCCAGCAGCTTGGGCGTCGGACGTCACTCCTACGAGCAGTACTTC. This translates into CASSLGVGRHSYEQYF.

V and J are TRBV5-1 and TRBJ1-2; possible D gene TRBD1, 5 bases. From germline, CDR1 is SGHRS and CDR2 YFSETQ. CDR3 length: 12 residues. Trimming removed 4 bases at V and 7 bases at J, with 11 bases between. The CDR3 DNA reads TGCGCCAGCAGCCCCGAGGGGTTTGGCTACACCTTC. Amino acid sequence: CASSPEGFGYTF.